The subject of this entry is one T cell receptor (beta chain). What it binds is unknown. The template was RNA from unsorted bulk tissue. Chemotherapy-naive patients with new lung cancer underwent thoracic surgery in China, August–November 2014. The sample originates from a study of tumor and adjacent non-tumor tissue in lung cancer. Study-wide context: About 4.17 million productive TCRbeta reads were obtained per sample on average. The study's findings and limits: Shorter survival was associated with higher TCR diversity in tumors. In normal lung, the top 100 clones were significantly more dominant than in tumor.

Germline assignment: CDR1 SGHNT and CDR2 YENEEA. The CDR3 consists of 16 residues. With 10 bases removed from V and 0 bases from J, the gap between germline ends came to 19 bases. Three rounds of nested PCR, following a modified ARM-PCR protocol, produced the TCRbeta library. MiXCR was run by TCRdb on the multiplex PCR reads, yielding one entry per CDR3 protein. The data show some 74,000 distinct CDR3 sequences, 72% seen once. Source material: lung tumor tissue. This receptor was obtained from a woman in her thirties or forties with non-small cell lung cancer. V usage is TRBV11-3 and J usage is TRBJ2-1, with D unclear. CDR3 nucleotide sequence: TGTGCCAACAACCCAAGAGCTAGGAGCTCCTACAATGAGCAGTTCTTC. It codes for CANNPRARSSYNEQFF.